One sample yielded the 30 T cell receptor beta chains listed below, sequenced in a study of T cell repertoires in ileal Crohn's disease. TCRdb's table, derived via immunoSEQ multiplex PCR, lists solely in-frame clones and lacks some. The table has 13,000 or so clones, 65% to 80% seen once. Described time point: inflamed ileum from the surgical specimen. Sample: ileal tissue. Every receptor here comes from an adult with Crohn's disease.

The chain carries TRBV11-2 and TRBJ2-7, with D unresolved. V was shortened by 2 bases and J by 6 bases, with 2 bases between the two germline ends. The CDR3 totals 10 residues. CDR1 and CDR2 from the germline V gene are SGHAT and FQNNGV. The CDR3 spells CASSLTEQYF. CDR3 sequence (DNA): TGTGCCAGCAGCTTAACCGAGCAGTACTTC. Full variable domain (remainder filled in from reference TRBV11-2 and TRBJ2-7): EAGVAQSPRYKIIEKRQSVAFWCNPISGHATLYWYQQILGQGPKLLIQFQNNGVVDDSQLPKDRFSAERLKGVDSTLKIQPAKLEDSAVYLCASSLTEQYFGPGTRLTVT.

The chain joins TRBV11-2 to TRBJ1-6, with unresolved D. The CDR3 contains 14 residues. V shed 3 bases and J shed 9 bases, with 12 bases lying between them. CDR1 and CDR2 from the germline V gene are SGHAT and FQNNGV. CDR3 protein: CASSFEVRGSPLHF. The CDR3 nucleotides read TGTGCCAGCAGCTTCGAAGTACGAGGTTCACCCCTCCACTTT. The whole variable domain, remainder taken from reference TRBV11-2 and TRBJ1-6, is EAGVAQSPRYKIIEKRQSVAFWCNPISGHATLYWYQQILGQGPKLLIQFQNNGVVDDSQLPKDRFSAERLKGVDSTLKIQPAKLEDSAVYLCASSFEVRGSPLHFGNGTRLTVT.

There are a few counts of this clone. CDR3 protein: CASSLGAGNQPQHF. For the CDR3, the DNA is TGTGCCAGCAGCTTGGGGGCCGGCAATCAGCCCCAGCATTTT. The chain joins TRBV7-8 to TRBJ1-5, with a possible D match to TRBD1 (6 bases). The V and J ends lost 3 bases and 2 bases respectively, with 8 bases between them. Per germline, CDR1 SGHVS and CDR2 FQNEAQ. The CDR3 spans 14 residues.

The chain couples TRBV18 to TRBJ1-5, with 8 nucleotides matching TRBD1. CDR3 size: 14 residues. Germline CDR1 reads KGHSH; CDR2 reads LQKENI. The V gene end was trimmed by 3 bases and the J gene end by 9 bases; junction bases not matched to a gene: 7. The DNA of the CDR3 is TGTGCCAGCTCACCGGCGACAGGGGCGTTGCCCCAGCATTTT. It encodes CASSPATGALPQHF.

This clone was seen a few times. The chain links TRBV11-2 to TRBJ2-5; D unresolved. The germline V gene has CDR1 SGHAT and CDR2 FQNNGV. The CDR3 spans 16 residues. The ends were cut back, 0 bases at V and 1 base at J, with 12 bases in the middle. In DNA form, the CDR3 reads TGTGCCAGCAGCTTAGAGATCCTAACGGGCCAAGAGACCCAGTACTTC. Translating it yields CASSLEILTGQETQYF. Looking up the rest from reference TRBV11-2 and TRBJ2-5 gives the full variable domain: EAGVAQSPRYKIIEKRQSVAFWCNPISGHATLYWYQQILGQGPKLLIQFQNNGVVDDSQLPKDRFSAERLKGVDSTLKIQPAKLEDSAVYLCASSLEILTGQETQYFGPGTRLLVL.

The chain joins TRBV27 to TRBJ1-6; unclear D gene. The V and J ends lost 7 bases and 4 bases respectively, with 14 bases between them. From germline, CDR1 is MNHEY and CDR2 SMNVEV (reference sequence). This CDR3 spans 15 amino acids. CDR3 region: CASTPRGLYNSPLHF. CDR3 DNA: TGTGCCAGCACCCCTCGGGGATTGTATAATTCACCCCTCCACTTT.

The chain links TRBV2 to TRBJ1-4, with D unresolved. Trimming removed 7 bases at V and 7 bases at J, with 13 bases between. This CDR3 region has 13 residues. Germline V gives CDR1 SNHLY, CDR2 FYNNEI. For the CDR3, the DNA is TGTGCCAGCAAGCAGGTCCAAGGTGAAAAACTGTTTTTT. Residues: CASKQVQGEKLFF.

This clone is a singleton in its sample. The chain joins TRBV6-1 to TRBJ1-6; no definite D call. The CDR3 has 13 amino acids. V was trimmed by 0 bases and J by 8 bases, leaving 5 bases between them. Germline CDR1 reads MNHNS; CDR2 reads SASEGT. CDR3 loop: CASSEAGHSPLHF. Written as DNA, the CDR3 is TGTGCCAGCAGTGAAGCTGGACATTCACCCCTCCACTTT.

The chain combines TRBV5-1 with TRBJ1-1; no clear D gene. Germline-derived CDR1 and CDR2 are SGHRS and YFSETQ. There are 12 residues in the CDR3. The ends were cut back, 7 bases at V and 11 bases at J, with 18 bases in the middle. CDR3 sequence reads: CASRRSTDLAFF. The CDR3 nucleotides read TGCGCCAGCCGACGGTCGACCGATTTGGCTTTCTTT. The entire variable domain, with the rest obtained from reference TRBV5-1 and TRBJ1-1, is as follows: KAGVTQTPRYLIKTRGQQVTLSCSPISGHRSVSWYQQTPGQGLQFLFEYFSETQRNKGNFPGRFSGRQFSNSRSEMNVSTLELGDSALYLCASRRSTDLAFFGQGTRLTVV.

DNA of the CDR3: TGTGCCAGCAGTGAAGCGCAGGGAAACAGAAGGCCCCAGCATTTT. Translation gives CASSEAQGNRRPQHF. V and J are TRBV6-1 and TRBJ1-5; D is perhaps TRBD1 (5 bases). The germline V gene has CDR1 MNHNS and CDR2 SASEGT. CDR3 size: 15 residues. Trimming cost V 0 bases and J 9 bases, with 15 bases left between them.

The CDR3 reads CASSLGEGWNYTGELFF. For the CDR3, the DNA is TGTGCCAGCAGCTTGGGTGAAGGGTGGAATTATACCGGGGAGCTGTTTTTT. The J gene is TRBJ2-2, the V gene TRBV5-4; D is unresolved. There are 17 residues in the CDR3. V lost 0 bases and J 5 bases, leaving 17 bases between the germline ends. Germline loops: CDR1 SGHNT, CDR2 YYREEE (reference sequence).

The chain employs TRBV4-1 and TRBJ1-2; the D gene is possibly TRBD1 (5 bases). V lost 0 bases, J lost 1 base, and 15 bases lay in between. CDR3 length: 17 residues. Looked up from germline, CDR1 is MGHRA and CDR2 is YSYEKL. The CDR3 spells CASSQDFSGALNYGYTF. The CDR3 DNA reads TGCGCCAGCAGCCAAGATTTTTCCGGGGCCCTTAACTATGGCTACACCTTC.

This clone has just a few counts. The V gene is TRBV5-1, the J gene TRBJ1-6; TRBD1 matches at 8 bases. The V gene's germline CDR1 is SGHRS and CDR2 YFSETQ. With V trimmed by 3 bases and J by 4 bases, 6 bases remained unmatched. The CDR3 runs 16 residues. CDR3 amino acids: CASSSRTGNYNSPLHF. The CDR3 DNA follows: TGCGCCAGCAGCTCCCGGACAGGGAATTATAATTCACCCCTCCACTTT. The full variable domain, completed using reference TRBV5-1 and TRBJ1-6, is KAGVTQTPRYLIKTRGQQVTLSCSPISGHRSVSWYQQTPGQGLQFLFEYFSETQRNKGNFPGRFSGRQFSNSRSEMNVSTLELGDSALYLCASSSRTGNYNSPLHFGNGTRLTVT.

The chain combines TRBV30 with TRBJ1-1; D remains ambiguous. This CDR3 has 13 residues. Per germline, CDR1 GTSNPN and CDR2 SVGIG (reference sequence). Trimming cost V 1 base and J 5 bases, with 11 bases left between them. CDR3 region: CAWSAEEDTEAFF. The CDR3 DNA reads TGTGCCTGGAGTGCGGAGGAGGATACTGAAGCTTTCTTT.

The V and J genes are TRBV15 and TRBJ2-7; the D is unclear. Trimming shortened V by 0 bases and J by 2 bases, and 11 bases separated the two germline ends. There are 15 residues in the CDR3. Germline V gene lookup returns CDR1 LNHNV and CDR2 YYDKDF (reference sequence). CDR3 coding DNA: TGTGCCACCAGCAGAGATCTCCTAGGAGCCTACGAGCAGTACTTC. Translation gives CATSRDLLGAYEQYF.

This chain uses TRBV7-9 with TRBJ1-4, with 10 bases identical to TRBD1. The V and J ends lost 5 bases and 8 bases, in that order; junction bases with no gene match: 11. This CDR3 has 16 amino acids. CDR1 and CDR2 (germline): SEHNR, FQNEAQ (reference sequence). Written as DNA, the CDR3 is TGTGCCAGCAGCCTAAACCCGGGACAGGGGAGGGAAAAACTGTTTTTT. Translated: CASSLNPGQGREKLFF.

The rearrangement uses TRBV5-1 and TRBJ2-6; D gene unclear. Trimming left V 6 bases short and J 0 bases short, with 13 bases between. CDR3 length: 16 amino acids. Germline V gene data show CDR1 as SGHRS and CDR2 as YFSETQ. The CDR3 DNA follows: TGCGCCAGCAACTTTTGGGGATACTCTGGGGCCAACGTCCTGACTTTC. Encoded protein: CASNFWGYSGANVLTF.

The V call is TRBV5-1, the J call TRBJ2-5, with 9 bases aligning to TRBD2. Germline lookup yields CDR1 SGHRS and CDR2 YFSETQ. The junction had 5 bases not matched to a gene; V was cut back by 4 bases and J by 4 bases. This CDR3 has 14 amino acids. The CDR3 nucleotides read TGCGCCAGCAGCCTAGCGGGGTATTTAGAGACCCAGTACTTC. Protein: CASSLAGYLETQYF.

The chain joins TRBV6-5 to TRBJ1-2; the match to TRBD1 covers 7 bases. The germline gives CDR1 MNHEY, CDR2 SVGAGI. The ends lost 2 bases at V and 8 bases at J; junction bases unmatched: 5. This CDR3 has 13 residues. DNA of the CDR3: TGTGCCAGCAGTTACCCGGGACAGCGAGGCTACACCTTC. Amino acids: CASSYPGQRGYTF.

The V gene is TRBV10-2, the J gene TRBJ1-6, with 7 bases that match TRBD1. This CDR3 comprises 15 residues. J gave up 8 bases and V 4 bases, and 8 bases lay outside the gene matches. Germline CDR1 WSHSY, CDR2 SAAADI. The CDR3 coding sequence is TGCGCCAGCAGTGTCCTGACAGGGAAATATTCACCCCTCCACTTT. This codes for CASSVLTGKYSPLHF.

A single count supports this clone. The V and J genes are TRBV30 and TRBJ1-1, with 8 bases fitting TRBD1. This CDR3 contains 14 residues. The V and J ends lost 0 bases and 11 bases, in that order; junction bases with no gene match: 11. CDR1 is GTSNPN and CDR2 is SVGIG in the germline V gene (reference sequence). The CDR3 protein is CAWSVPAGGSGAFF. The CDR3 coding sequence is TGTGCCTGGAGTGTACCCGCAGGGGGCTCGGGGGCTTTCTTT.

In this sample, this clone turned up a few times. The same CDR3 arises from other DNA sequences in this sample as well. V usage is TRBV20-1 and J usage is TRBJ1-1, with D unresolved. The V gene lost 5 bases and the J gene lost 3 bases, with 7 bases spanning the gap. Germline V gene lookup returns CDR1 DFQATT and CDR2 SNEGSKA (reference sequence). The CDR3 spans 11 residues. For the CDR3, the DNA is TGCAGTGCTCCAGTCTACACTGAAGCTTTCTTT. Its protein is CSAPVYTEAFF.

V usage is TRBV5-1 and J usage is TRBJ1-6; weak D call: TRBD1 (5 bases). Trimming left V 0 bases short and J 10 bases short, with 14 bases between. In germline, CDR1 is SGHRS, CDR2 YFSETQ. CDR3 size: 15 residues. The CDR3 bases are TGCGCCAGCAGCTTGGTTGGCAGGGTAGGCTCACCCCTCCACTTT. It codes for CASSLVGRVGSPLHF.

V and J are TRBV30 and TRBJ1-4; D is undetermined. From germline, CDR1 is GTSNPN and CDR2 SVGIG (reference sequence). The V and J ends lost 5 bases and 6 bases respectively, with 13 bases between them. This CDR3 is 13 amino acids long. The CDR3 spells CAWYRRDHEKLFF. The CDR3, as DNA: TGTGCCTGGTATAGAAGGGATCATGAAAAACTGTTTTTT.

The chain combines TRBV19 with TRBJ2-7, with D hard to call. V lost 5 bases to trimming and J lost 6 bases, with 20 bases between them. The length of the CDR3 is 15 residues. Germline CDR1 LNHDA, CDR2 SQIVND (reference sequence). This CDR3 is CASSPRAVPPSEQYF. CDR3 nucleotides: TGTGCCAGTAGTCCACGGGCGGTGCCCCCCTCCGAGCAGTACTTC.

The chain recombines TRBV5-4 with TRBJ2-3; D might be TRBD1 or TRBD2, each matching 5 bases. The length of the CDR3 is 14 residues. Trimming pared 0 bases from V and 6 bases from J, leaving 11 bases between. Germline V gene sequence: CDR1 SGHNT, CDR2 YYREEE (reference sequence). DNA for the CDR3: TGTGCCAGCAGCTTGGTCGGGGCTAAGGATACGCAGTATTTT. Residues: CASSLVGAKDTQYF.

V usage is TRBV7-9 and J usage is TRBJ2-7, with D possibly being TRBD2 (6 bases). The V gene's germline CDR1 is SEHNR and CDR2 FQNEAQ (reference sequence). With 6 bases removed from V and 0 bases from J, the gap between germline ends came to 12 bases. CDR3 length equals 14 residues. Here the CDR3 DNA reads TGTGCCAGCAGTGGACGGGGGAGCTCCTACGAGCAGTACTTC. Translation: CASSGRGSSYEQYF.

This chain uses TRBV6-5 with TRBJ1-6, with D possibly matching TRBD1 (5 bases). Germline CDR1 is MNHEY and CDR2 is SVGAGI. The CDR3 contains 16 residues. V dropped 0 bases and J dropped 7 bases, with 13 bases sitting between them. CDR3 sequence: CASSYSMGLRNSPLHF. In DNA form, the CDR3 reads TGTGCCAGCAGTTACTCGATGGGACTTCGAAATTCACCCCTCCACTTT.

The chain links TRBV5-1 to TRBJ1-1; TRBD1 aligns across 9 bases. This CDR3 has 15 residues. V lost 2 bases and J lost 5; bases outside the gene matches: 7. CDR1 and CDR2 (germline): SGHRS, YFSETQ. The CDR3 spells CASSLGGTGPTEAFF. The CDR3 bases are TGCGCCAGCAGCTTAGGGGGGACAGGGCCGACTGAAGCTTTCTTT.

The chain has TRBV11-3 and TRBJ1-1; D is possibly TRBD1 (6 bases). The germline V gene encodes CDR1 SGHNT and CDR2 YENEEA. The CDR3 is 13 amino acids. V lost 3 bases and J lost 5, with 10 bases in between. The CDR3 loop is CASSFDRLTEAFF. CDR3 DNA: TGTGCCAGCAGCTTCGACAGGCTGACTGAAGCTTTCTTT.